This TCR beta chain emerged from a study of neoadjuvant anti-PD-1 for oral cavity cancer. Study-wide background: Non-progressing patients received a fourth nivolumab dose near day 43, then surgery on days 50-56.

Cohort: HPV-negative, locally advanced oral cavity squamous cell carcinoma patients. This clone was detected once. The CDR3 has 15 residues. Germline loops: CDR1 MNHNS, CDR2 SASEGT. Trimming removed 1 base from V and 5 bases from J, with 12 bases in between. Sequencing used immunoSEQ multiplex PCR; TCRdb keeps in-frame clones, though not all of them. The repertoire includes approximately 20,000 clones, about 65% of them detected once, and approximately 3% sits in the top ten. The chain uses TRBV6-1 and TRBJ1-5, with a possible D match to TRBD1 (5 bases). This clonotype was obtained from a person aged 40 to 85 with oral cavity squamous cell carcinoma. The sample in question was PBMCs, obtained before nivolumab (anti-PD-1) treatment. CDR3 residues: CASSEVWGKDQPQHF. Here the CDR3 DNA reads TGTGCCAGCAGTGAAGTATGGGGGAAGGATCAGCCCCAGCATTTT.